These 8 T cell receptor beta chains originate from one sample sequenced in a study of T cell repertoires in cytomegalovirus infection. TCRdb passed the reads through MiXCR, listing each CDR3 protein once. The data hold roughly 230,000 distinct CDR3 sequences, with 22% observed a single time. Input material: CD8+ T cells from PBMCs. The receptors originated from a human donor in good health (CMV status not recorded). Some clones in this sample may be carry-over from other donors' samples.

This chain joins TRBV20-1 and TRBJ2-2; 10 bases are shared with TRBD1. Germline V gene sequence: CDR1 DFQATT, CDR2 SNEGSKA (reference sequence). Trimming removed 2 bases from V and 6 bases from J; junction bases left unmatched: 3. This CDR3 spans 14 amino acids. For the CDR3, the DNA is TGCAGTGCTAGACCGGGACAGGGGCCCGGGGAGCTGTTTTTT. Protein product: CSARPGQGPGELFF.

The V gene is TRBV7-9, the J gene TRBJ2-3; D may be TRBD1 (6 bases). The CDR3 runs to 14 residues. CDR1 and CDR2 (germline): SEHNR, FQNEAQ (reference sequence). Trimming removed 1 base from V and 6 bases from J, with 11 bases in between. CDR3 bases: TGTGCCAGCAGCTTAGTAAGGGGGTCGGATACGCAGTATTTT. This gives the protein CASSLVRGSDTQYF.

This clonotype appeared a few times. The chain is built from TRBV6-2 or TRBV6-3 and TRBJ1-1, with D possibly TRBD1 on 5 matching bases. The V gene's germline CDR1 is MNHEY and CDR2 SVGEGT. The V and J ends lost 6 bases and 11 bases respectively, with 16 bases between them. The CDR3 is 12 residues long. This CDR3 reads CASRSGTPDAFF. The CDR3 region has the DNA TGTGCCAGCAGATCCGGGACCCCGGACGCTTTCTTT.

This clonotype was counted only a few times. The V call is TRBV20-1, the J call TRBJ1-5; 7 nucleotides agree with TRBD1. The CDR3 loop spans 16 amino acids. Per germline, CDR1 DFQATT and CDR2 SNEGSKA (reference sequence). Trimming at V came to 0 bases and at J to 6 bases, leaving 11 bases not matched to a gene. CDR3 nucleotides: TGCAGTGCTAGAGATTTGATGGAAGGGACAGTTCAGCCCCAGCATTTT. Translated, it gives CSARDLMEGTVQPQHF.

The J gene is TRBJ1-1, the V gene TRBV19; TRBD1 matches at 7 bases. Germline loops: CDR1 LNHDA, CDR2 SQIVND (reference sequence). There are 14 residues in the CDR3. Losses at the gene ends were 7 bases for V and 0 bases for J; bases not matched to a gene: 5. The CDR3 nucleotides read TGTGCCAGTACCTGGACAGGTTTGAACACTGAAGCTTTCTTT. Translation: CASTWTGLNTEAFF.

The chain links TRBV28 to TRBJ2-7; D remains unclear. Germline CDR1 reads MDHEN; CDR2 reads SYDVKM. V lost 5 bases and J 2 bases, leaving 13 bases between the germline ends. The CDR3 totals 14 residues. The CDR3 nucleotides are TGTGCCAGCAGTAGAAGACTTACCCCCTACGAGCAGTACTTC. Translated, it gives CASSRRLTPYEQYF.

This clonotype was counted between two and nine times. This chain uses TRBV11-1 with TRBJ2-3; 9 nucleotides line up with TRBD2. This CDR3 spans 16 amino acids. The trim removed 1 base at V and 3 bases at J, leaving 5 bases unmatched. CDR1 and CDR2 from the germline V gene are SGHAT and FQDESV (reference sequence). This CDR3 is CASSLGASGDTDTQYF. The CDR3 nucleotides read TGTGCCAGCAGCTTAGGGGCTAGCGGGGATACAGATACGCAGTATTTT.

Ten or more counts support this clonotype. The CDR3 region has the DNA TGTGCCAGCAGTCCGGCGGGGCTAGCCGGGGAGACCCAGTACTTC. It yields the protein CASSPAGLAGETQYF. The rearrangement joins TRBV7-8 to TRBJ2-5; possibly TRBD2 for D (6 bases). Between the trimmed V and J ends, which lost 6 bases and 5 bases, there was a span of 19 bases. The germline V gene has CDR1 SGHVS and CDR2 FQNEAQ. There are 15 residues in the CDR3.